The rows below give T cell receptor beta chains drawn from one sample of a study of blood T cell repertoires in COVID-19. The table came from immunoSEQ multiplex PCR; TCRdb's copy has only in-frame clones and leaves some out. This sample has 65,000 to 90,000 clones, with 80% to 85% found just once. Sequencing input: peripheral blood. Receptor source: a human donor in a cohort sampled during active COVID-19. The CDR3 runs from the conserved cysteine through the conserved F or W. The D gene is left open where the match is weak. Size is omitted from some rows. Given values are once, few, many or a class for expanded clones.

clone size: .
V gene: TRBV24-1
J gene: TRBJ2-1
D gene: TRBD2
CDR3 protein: CATSGPAGGSYNEQFF
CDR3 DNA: TGTGCCACCAGTGGTCCAGCGGGGGGCAGCTACAATGAGCAGTTCTTC

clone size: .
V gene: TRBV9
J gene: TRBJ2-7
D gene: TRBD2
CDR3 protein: CASSVGGLAGDYEQYF
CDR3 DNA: TGTGCCAGCAGCGTAGGTGGACTAGCGGGGGACTACGAGCAGTACTTC

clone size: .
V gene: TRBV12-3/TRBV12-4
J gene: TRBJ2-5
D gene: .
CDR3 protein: CASSLYTAGAQYF
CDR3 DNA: TGTGCCAGCAGTTTGTACACAGCCGGGGCCCAGTACTTC

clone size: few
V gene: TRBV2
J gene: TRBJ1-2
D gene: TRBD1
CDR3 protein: CASSDRDRAPYGYTF
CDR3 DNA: TGTGCCAGCAGTGACAGAGACAGGGCCCCCTATGGCTACACCTTC

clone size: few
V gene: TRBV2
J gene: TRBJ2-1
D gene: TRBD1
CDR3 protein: CASRGDREHNEQFF
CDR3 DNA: TGTGCCAGCAGGGGGGACAGGGAACACAATGAGCAGTTCTTC

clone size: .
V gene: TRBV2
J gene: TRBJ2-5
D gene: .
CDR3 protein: CASSWDYQETQYF
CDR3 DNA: TGTGCCAGCAGTTGGGACTACCAAGAGACCCAGTACTTC

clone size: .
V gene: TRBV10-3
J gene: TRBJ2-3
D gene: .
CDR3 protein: CATGFSVNTQYF
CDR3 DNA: TGTGCCACCGGATTTAGCGTAAATACGCAGTATTTT

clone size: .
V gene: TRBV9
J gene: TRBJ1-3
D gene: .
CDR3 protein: CASSVGPGVLSGNTIYF
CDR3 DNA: TGTGCCAGCAGCGTCGGTCCAGGGGTCCTCTCTGGAAACACCATATATTTT

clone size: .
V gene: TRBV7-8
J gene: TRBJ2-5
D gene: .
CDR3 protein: CASSLARGHYQETQYF
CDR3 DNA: TGTGCCAGCAGCTTAGCGCGGGGTCACTACCAAGAGACCCAGTACTTC

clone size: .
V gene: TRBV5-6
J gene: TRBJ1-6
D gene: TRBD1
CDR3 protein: CASSFGTGASPLHF
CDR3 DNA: TGTGCCAGCAGCTTTGGGACAGGGGCGTCACCCCTCCACTTT

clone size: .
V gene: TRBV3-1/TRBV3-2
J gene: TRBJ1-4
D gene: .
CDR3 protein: CASSQVPGKVFF
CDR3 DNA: TGTGCCAGCAGCCAAGTCCCGGGGAAAGTATTTTTT

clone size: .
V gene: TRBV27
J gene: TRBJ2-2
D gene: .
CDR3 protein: CASSLLENTGELFF
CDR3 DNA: TGTGCCAGCAGTTTATTAGAAAACACCGGGGAGCTGTTTTTT

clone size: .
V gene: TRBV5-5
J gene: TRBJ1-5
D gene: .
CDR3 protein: CASSFSPGQHQPQHF
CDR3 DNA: TGTGCCAGCAGCTTCTCACCGGGACAACATCAGCCCCAGCATTTT

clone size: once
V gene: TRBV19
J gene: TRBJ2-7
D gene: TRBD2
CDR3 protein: CASSLAGGSYEQYF
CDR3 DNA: TGTGCCAGTAGTTTGGCGGGGGGCTCCTACGAGCAGTACTTC

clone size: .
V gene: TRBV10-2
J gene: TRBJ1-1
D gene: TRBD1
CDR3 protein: CASRGDREGTEAFF
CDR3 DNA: TGCGCCAGCAGAGGGGACAGGGAGGGTACTGAAGCTTTCTTT

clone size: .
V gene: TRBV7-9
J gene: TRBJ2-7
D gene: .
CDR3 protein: CASSLVGRAYEQYF
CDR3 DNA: TGTGCCAGCAGCTTAGTGGGCAGGGCCTACGAGCAGTACTTC

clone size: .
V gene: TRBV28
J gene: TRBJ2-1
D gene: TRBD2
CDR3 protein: CASTPPGLANNEQFF
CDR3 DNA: TGTGCCAGCACCCCCCCGGGACTAGCGAACAATGAGCAGTTCTTC

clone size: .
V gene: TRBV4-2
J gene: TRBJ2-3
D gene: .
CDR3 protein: CASSQDMTGIDTQYF
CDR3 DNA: TGTGCCAGCAGCCAAGATATGACAGGCATAGATACGCAGTATTTT

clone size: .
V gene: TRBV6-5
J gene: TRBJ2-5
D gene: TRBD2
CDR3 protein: CASRGLAGGQETQYF
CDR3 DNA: TGTGCCAGCAGGGGACTAGCGGGGGGACAAGAGACCCAGTACTTC

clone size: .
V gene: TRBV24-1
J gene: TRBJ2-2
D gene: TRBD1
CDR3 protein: CATSDEQGTYTGELFF
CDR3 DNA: TGTGCCACCAGTGATGAACAGGGGACCTACACCGGGGAGCTGTTTTTT

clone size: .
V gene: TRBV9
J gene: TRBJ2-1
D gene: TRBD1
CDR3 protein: CASSGGQVVYNEQFF
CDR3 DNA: TGTGCCAGCAGCGGAGGACAGGTTGTCTACAATGAGCAGTTCTTC

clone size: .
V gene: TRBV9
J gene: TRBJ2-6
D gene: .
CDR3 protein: CASSVGRSSGANVLTF
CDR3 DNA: TGTGCCAGCAGCGTAGGACGGAGCTCTGGGGCCAACGTCCTGACTTTC

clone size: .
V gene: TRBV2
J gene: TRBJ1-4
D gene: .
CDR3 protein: CASSEMQGRGEKLFF
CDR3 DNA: TGTGCCAGCAGTGAAATGCAGGGGCGCGGTGAAAAACTGTTTTTT

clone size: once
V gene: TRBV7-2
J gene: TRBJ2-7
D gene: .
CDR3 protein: CASARQDRTYEQYF
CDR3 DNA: TGTGCCAGCGCCCGCCAGGACAGAACCTACGAGCAGTACTTC

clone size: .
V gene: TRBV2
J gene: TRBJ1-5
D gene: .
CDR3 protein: CASSPSNQPQHF
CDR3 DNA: TGTGCCAGCAGCCCGAGCAATCAGCCCCAGCATTTT

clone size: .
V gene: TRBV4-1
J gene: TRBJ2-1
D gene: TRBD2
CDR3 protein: CASSAGLAGANEQFF
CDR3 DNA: TGCGCCAGCAGCGCGGGGCTAGCGGGGGCCAATGAGCAGTTCTTC

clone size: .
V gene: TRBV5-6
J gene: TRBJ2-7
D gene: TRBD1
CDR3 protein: CASSSQGAHEQYF
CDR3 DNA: TGTGCCAGCAGCTCACAGGGGGCACACGAGCAGTACTTC

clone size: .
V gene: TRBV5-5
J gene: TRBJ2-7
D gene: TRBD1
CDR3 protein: CASGTGTGISYEQYF
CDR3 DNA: TGTGCCAGCGGGACCGGGACAGGGATTTCCTACGAGCAGTACTTC

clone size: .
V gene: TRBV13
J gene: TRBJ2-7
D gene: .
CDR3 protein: CASSLAGVPPYEQYF
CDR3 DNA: TGTGCCAGCAGCTTAGCGGGGGTTCCTCCCTACGAGCAGTACTTC

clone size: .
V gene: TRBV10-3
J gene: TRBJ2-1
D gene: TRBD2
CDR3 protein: CAISSRGLAGGPILHEQFF
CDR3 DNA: TGTGCCATCAGTTCCCGGGGACTAGCGGGGGGGCCGATCCTACATGAGCAGTTCTTC

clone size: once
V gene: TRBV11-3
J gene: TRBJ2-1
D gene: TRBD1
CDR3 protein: CASSPGTGPYNEQFF
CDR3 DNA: TGTGCCAGCAGCCCCGGGACAGGGCCGTACAATGAGCAGTTCTTC

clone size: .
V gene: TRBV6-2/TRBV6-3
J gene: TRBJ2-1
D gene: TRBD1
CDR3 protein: CASSPIQDRGFHNEQFF
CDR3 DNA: TGTGCCAGCAGCCCCATTCAGGACAGGGGATTCCACAATGAGCAGTTCTTC

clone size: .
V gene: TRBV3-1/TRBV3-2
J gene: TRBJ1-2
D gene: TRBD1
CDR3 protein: CASSQGTGAVYGYTF
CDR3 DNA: TGTGCCAGCAGCCAAGGGACAGGGGCGGTCTATGGCTACACCTTC

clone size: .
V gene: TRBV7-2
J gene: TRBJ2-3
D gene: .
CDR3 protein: CASSLELVPNTQYF
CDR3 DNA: TGTGCCAGCAGCTTAGAATTAGTACCCAATACGCAGTATTTT

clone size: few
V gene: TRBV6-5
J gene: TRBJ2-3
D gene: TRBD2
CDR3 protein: CASRRAGEGTDTQYF
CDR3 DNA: TGTGCCAGCAGAAGAGCGGGGGAGGGGACAGATACGCAGTATTTT

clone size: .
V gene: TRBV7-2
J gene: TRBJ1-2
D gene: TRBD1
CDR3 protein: CASGGQGDGVKYGYTF
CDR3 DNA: TGTGCCAGCGGGGGACAGGGGGACGGGGTAAAATATGGCTACACCTTC

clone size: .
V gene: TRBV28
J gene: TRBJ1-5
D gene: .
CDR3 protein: CASSLQSHQPQHF
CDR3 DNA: TGTGCCAGCAGTTTGCAAAGCCATCAGCCCCAGCATTTT

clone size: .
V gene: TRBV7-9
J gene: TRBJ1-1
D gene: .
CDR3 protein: CASSPRTAMNTEAFF
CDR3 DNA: TGTGCCAGCAGCCCCCGGACAGCTATGAACACTGAAGCTTTCTTT

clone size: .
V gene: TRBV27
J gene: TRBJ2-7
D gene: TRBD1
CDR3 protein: CASSDRGPWEQYF
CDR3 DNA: TGTGCCAGCTCGGACAGGGGACCCTGGGAGCAGTACTTC

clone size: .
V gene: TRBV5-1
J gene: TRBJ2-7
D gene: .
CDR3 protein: CASSSVGVGEQYF
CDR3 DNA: TGCGCCAGCAGCTCGGTGGGAGTAGGCGAGCAGTACTTC

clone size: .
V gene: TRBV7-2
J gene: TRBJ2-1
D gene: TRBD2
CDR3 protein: CASSFQRGGNEQFF
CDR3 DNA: TGTGCCAGCAGCTTCCAGCGGGGGGGGAATGAGCAGTTCTTC

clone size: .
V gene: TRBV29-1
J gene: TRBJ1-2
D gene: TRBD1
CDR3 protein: CSVGRDRGTGYTF
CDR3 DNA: TGCAGCGTTGGGAGGGACAGGGGAACGGGCTACACCTTC

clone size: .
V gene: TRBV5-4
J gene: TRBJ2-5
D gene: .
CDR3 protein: CASSFAGEETQYF
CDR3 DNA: TGTGCCAGCAGCTTTGCAGGGGAGGAGACCCAGTACTTC

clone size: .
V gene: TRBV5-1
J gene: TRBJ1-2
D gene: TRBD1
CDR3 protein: CASSYTGEKGYGYTF
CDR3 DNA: TGCGCCAGCAGCTATACAGGGGAAAAAGGCTATGGCTACACCTTC

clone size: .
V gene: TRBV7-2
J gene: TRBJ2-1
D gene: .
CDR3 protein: CASSPRARSSYNEQFF
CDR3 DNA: TGTGCCAGCAGCCCCAGGGCGCGGAGCTCCTACAATGAGCAGTTCTTC

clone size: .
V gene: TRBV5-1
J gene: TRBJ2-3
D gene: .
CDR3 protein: CASRIGDTARTDTQYF
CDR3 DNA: TGCGCCAGCAGGATAGGGGACACCGCCCGCACAGATACGCAGTATTTT

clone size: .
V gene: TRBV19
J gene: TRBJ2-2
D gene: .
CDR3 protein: CASSLGAFGELFF
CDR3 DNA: TGTGCCAGTAGTCTGGGGGCGTTTGGGGAGCTGTTTTTT

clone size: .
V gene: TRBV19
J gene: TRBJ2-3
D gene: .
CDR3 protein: CASSIGGLLSTDTQYF
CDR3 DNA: TGTGCCAGTAGTATTGGGGGACTCCTCAGCACAGATACGCAGTATTTT